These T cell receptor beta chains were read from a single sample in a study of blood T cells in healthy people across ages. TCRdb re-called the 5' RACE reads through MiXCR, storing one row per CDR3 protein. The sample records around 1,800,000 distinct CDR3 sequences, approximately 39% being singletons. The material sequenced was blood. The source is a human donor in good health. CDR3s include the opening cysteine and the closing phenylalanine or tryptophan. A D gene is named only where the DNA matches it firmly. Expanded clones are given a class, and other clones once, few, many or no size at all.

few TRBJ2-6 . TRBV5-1 CASSEGAPGANVLTF TGCGCCAGCAGCGAAGGGGCGCCCGGGGCCAACGTCCTGACTTTC
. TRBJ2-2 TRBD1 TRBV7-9 CASSLRRQLTGSSTGELFF TGTGCCAGCAGCTTGAGACGCCAACTGACAGGGTCGAGCACCGGGGAGCTGTTTTTT
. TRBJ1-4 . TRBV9 CASSVGVANEKLFF TGTGCCAGCAGCGTGGGGGTAGCTAATGAAAAACTGTTTTTT
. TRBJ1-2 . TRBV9 CASSVGDVANYGYTF TGTGCCAGCAGCGTAGGGGACGTAGCTAACTATGGCTACACCTTC
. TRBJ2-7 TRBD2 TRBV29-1 CSVLTSGVYEQYF TGCAGCGTTTTGACTAGCGGGGTCTACGAGCAGTACTTC
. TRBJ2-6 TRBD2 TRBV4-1 CASSQAGLAGSSGANVLTF TGCGCCAGCAGCCAAGCTGGACTAGCGGGGAGCTCTGGGGCCAACGTCCTGACTTTC
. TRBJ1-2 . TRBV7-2 CASTAPRSAVAPRGYTF TGTGCCAGCACCGCCCCCAGGAGCGCAGTGGCCCCCCGTGGCTACACCTTC
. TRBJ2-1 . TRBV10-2 CATRWDTAGNEQFF TGCGCCACCAGGTGGGACACCGCCGGGAATGAGCAGTTCTTC
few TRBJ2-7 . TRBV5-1 CASRRIEGRRFYEQYF TGCGCCAGCAGGAGAATAGAGGGACGGAGGTTCTACGAGCAGTACTTC
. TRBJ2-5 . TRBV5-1 CASSLESRWVLEQYF TGCGCCAGCAGCTTGGAATCGAGGTGGGTTTTGGAGCAGTACTTC
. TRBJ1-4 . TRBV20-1 CSARDGGDVFEKRFF TGCAGTGCTAGGGATGGGGGCGACGTTTTTGAAAAACGGTTTTTT
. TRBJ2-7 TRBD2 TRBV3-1 CASSQTLGTSRYYEQYF TGTGCCAGCAGCCAAACCTTAGGGACTAGCAGATACTACGAGCAGTACTTC
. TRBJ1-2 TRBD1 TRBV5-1 CASSSTGGENGYTF TGCGCCAGCAGCTCAACAGGGGGCGAGAATGGCTACACCTTC
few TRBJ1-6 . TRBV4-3 CASRKGGNSPLHF TGCGCCAGCAGGAAGGGGGGCAATTCACCCCTCCACTTT
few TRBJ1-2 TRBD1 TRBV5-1 CASSSLPGTGGHYGYTF TGCGCCAGCAGCTCACTTCCAGGGACAGGGGGGCACTATGGCTACACCTTC